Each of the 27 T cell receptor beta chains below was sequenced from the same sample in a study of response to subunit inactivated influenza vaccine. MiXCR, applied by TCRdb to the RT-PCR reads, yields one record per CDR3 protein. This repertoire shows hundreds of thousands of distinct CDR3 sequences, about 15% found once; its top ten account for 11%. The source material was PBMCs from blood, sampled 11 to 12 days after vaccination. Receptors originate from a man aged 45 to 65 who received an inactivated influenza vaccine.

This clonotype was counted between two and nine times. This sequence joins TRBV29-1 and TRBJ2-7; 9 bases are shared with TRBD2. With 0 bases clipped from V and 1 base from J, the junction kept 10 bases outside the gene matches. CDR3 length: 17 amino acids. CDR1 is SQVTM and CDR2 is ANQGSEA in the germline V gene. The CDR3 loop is CSVEDRGSGRGSYEQYF. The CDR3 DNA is TGCAGCGTTGAAGATCGGGGTAGCGGGAGAGGGTCCTACGAGCAGTACTTC.

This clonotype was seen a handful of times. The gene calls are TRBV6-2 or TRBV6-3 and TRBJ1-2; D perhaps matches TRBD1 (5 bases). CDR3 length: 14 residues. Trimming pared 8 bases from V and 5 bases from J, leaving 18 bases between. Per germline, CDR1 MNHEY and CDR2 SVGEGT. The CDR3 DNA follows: TGTGCCAGCCGTACCGCAGGGAGGATGTATGGCTACACCTTC. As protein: CASRTAGRMYGYTF.

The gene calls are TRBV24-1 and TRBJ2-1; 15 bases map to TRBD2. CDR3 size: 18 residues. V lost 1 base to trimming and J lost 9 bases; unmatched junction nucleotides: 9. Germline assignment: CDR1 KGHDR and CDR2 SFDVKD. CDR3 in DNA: TGTGCCACCAGTGATTTTAGCGGGACTAGCGGGGGGCCCGGTGAGCAGTTCTTC. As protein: CATSDFSGTSGGPGEQFF.

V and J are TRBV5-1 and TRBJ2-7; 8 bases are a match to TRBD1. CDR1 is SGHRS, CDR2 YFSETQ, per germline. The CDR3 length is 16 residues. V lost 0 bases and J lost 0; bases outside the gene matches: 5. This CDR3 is CASSLGGTGSSYEQYF. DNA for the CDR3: TGCGCCAGCAGCTTGGGGGGGACAGGCAGCTCCTACGAGCAGTACTTC.

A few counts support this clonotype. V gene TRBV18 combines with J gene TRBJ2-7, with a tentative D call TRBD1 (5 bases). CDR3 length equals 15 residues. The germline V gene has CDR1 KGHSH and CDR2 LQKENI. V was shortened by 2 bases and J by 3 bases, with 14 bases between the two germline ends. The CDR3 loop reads CASSPTVPGFYEQYF. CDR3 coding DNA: TGTGCCAGCTCACCAACGGTTCCAGGGTTCTACGAGCAGTACTTC.

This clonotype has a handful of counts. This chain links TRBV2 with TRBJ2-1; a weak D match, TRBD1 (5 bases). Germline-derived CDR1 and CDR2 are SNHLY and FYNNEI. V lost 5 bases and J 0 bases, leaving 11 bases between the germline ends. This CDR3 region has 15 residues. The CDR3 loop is CASSSDSSSYNEQFF. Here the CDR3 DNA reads TGTGCCAGCAGTTCAGACAGCTCCTCCTACAATGAGCAGTTCTTC.

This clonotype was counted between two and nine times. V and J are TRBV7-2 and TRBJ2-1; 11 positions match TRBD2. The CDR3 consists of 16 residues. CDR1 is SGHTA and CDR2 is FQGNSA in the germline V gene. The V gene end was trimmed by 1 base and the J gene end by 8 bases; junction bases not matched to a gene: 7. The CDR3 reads CASSLGRLAGTDEQFF. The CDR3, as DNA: TGTGCCAGCAGCTTAGGCAGACTAGCGGGGACGGATGAGCAGTTCTTC.

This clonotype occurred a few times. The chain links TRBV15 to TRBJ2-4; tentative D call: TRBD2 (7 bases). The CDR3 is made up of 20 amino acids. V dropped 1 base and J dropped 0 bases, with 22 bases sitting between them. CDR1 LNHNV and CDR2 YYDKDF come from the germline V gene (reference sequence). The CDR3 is CATSRGGGGVGFLAKNIQYF. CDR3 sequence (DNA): TGTGCCACCAGCAGAGGCGGAGGGGGGGTGGGATTTTTAGCCAAAAACATTCAGTACTTC.

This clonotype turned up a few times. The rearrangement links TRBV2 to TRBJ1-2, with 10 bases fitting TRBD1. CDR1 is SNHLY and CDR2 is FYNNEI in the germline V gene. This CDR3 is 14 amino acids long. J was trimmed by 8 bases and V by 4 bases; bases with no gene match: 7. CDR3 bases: TGTGCCAGCAGTGTGGGACAGGGGAATTCAGGCTACACCTTC. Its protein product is CASSVGQGNSGYTF. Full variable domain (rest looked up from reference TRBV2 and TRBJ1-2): EPEVTQTPSHQVTQMGQEVILRCVPISNHLYFYWYRQILGQKVEFLVSFYNNEISEKSEIFDDQFSVERPDGSNFTLKIRSTKLEDSAMYFCASSVGQGNSGYTFGSGTRLTVV.

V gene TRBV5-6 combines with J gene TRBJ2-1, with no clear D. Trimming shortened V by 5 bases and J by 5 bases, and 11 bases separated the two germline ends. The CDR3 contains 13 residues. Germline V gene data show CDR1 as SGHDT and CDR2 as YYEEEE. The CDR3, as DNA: TGTGCCAGCAGGGTAGGGTTCGACAATGAGCAGTTCTTC. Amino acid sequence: CASRVGFDNEQFF.

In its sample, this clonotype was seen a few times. CDR3 coding DNA: TGTGCCAGCAGCCCGAACCGGGGGGCGCGGACCGGGGAGCTGTTTTTT. This codes for CASSPNRGARTGELFF. The V call is TRBV3-1, the J call TRBJ2-2, with D possibly being TRBD2 (7 bases). Deletions cut 4 bases from V and 5 bases from J, with 17 bases between. CDR3 length: 16 residues. Germline V CDR1 and CDR2: LGHDT, YNNKEL (reference sequence).

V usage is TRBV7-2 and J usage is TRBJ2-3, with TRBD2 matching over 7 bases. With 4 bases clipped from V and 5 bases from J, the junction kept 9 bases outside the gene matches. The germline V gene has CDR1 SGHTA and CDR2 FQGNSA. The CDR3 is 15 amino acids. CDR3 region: CASSSGRREVDTQYF. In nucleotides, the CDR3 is TGTGCCAGCAGCTCAGGTAGACGGGAGGTAGATACGCAGTATTTT.

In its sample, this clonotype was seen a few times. CDR3 sequence: CASSIGGRVVTEAFF. The CDR3 DNA reads as TGTGCCAGTAGTATCGGGGGCCGGGTCGTCACTGAAGCTTTCTTT. The rearrangement uses TRBV19 and TRBJ1-1; the D gene is possibly TRBD1 (6 bases). CDR3 length: 15 residues. The V end was cut by 3 bases, the J end by 4 bases, with 15 bases between. Germline values: CDR1 LNHDA, CDR2 SQIVND (reference sequence).

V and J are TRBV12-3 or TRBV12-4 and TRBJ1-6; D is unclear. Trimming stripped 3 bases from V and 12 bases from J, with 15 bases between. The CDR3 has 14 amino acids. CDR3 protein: CASSLTGPRVPLHF. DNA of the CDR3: TGTGCCAGCAGTTTGACCGGGCCTCGGGTACCCCTCCACTTT.

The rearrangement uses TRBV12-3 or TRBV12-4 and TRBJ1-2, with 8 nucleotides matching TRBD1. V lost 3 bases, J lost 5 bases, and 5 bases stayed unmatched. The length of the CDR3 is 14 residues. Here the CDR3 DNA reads TGTGCCAGCAGTTTTACCCGGACAGGGTATGGCTACACCTTC. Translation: CASSFTRTGYGYTF.

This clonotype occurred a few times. CDR3 amino acids: CASSAGDSSIQIGQFF. In DNA form, the CDR3 reads TGTGCCAGCAGCGCTGGGGACAGTAGTATACAAATCGGGCAGTTCTTC. J is TRBJ2-1 and V is TRBV9; TRBD1 aligns across 7 bases. CDR1 and CDR2 from the germline V gene are SGDLS and YYNGEE. The CDR3 is 16 residues long. Unmatched junction bases numbered 18, after V lost 3 bases and J lost 12 bases.

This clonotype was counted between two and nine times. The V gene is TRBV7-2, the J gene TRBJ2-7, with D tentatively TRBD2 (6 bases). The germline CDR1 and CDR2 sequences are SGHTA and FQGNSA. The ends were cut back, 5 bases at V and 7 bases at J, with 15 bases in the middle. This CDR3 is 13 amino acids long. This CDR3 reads CASSPGTLREQYF. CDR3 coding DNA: TGTGCCAGCAGCCCGGGGACTTTGAGGGAGCAGTACTTC.

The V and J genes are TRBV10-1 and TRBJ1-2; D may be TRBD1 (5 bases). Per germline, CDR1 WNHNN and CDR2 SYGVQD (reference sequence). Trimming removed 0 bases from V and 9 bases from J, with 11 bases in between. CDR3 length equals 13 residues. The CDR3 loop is CASSESLGGRYTF. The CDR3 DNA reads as TGCGCCAGCAGTGAGTCTCTTGGGGGTCGCTACACCTTC.

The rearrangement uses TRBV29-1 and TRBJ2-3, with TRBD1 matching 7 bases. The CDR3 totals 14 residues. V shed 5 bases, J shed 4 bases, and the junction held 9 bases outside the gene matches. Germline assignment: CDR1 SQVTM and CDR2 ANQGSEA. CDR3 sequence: CSVSDRVLADTQYF. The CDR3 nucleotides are TGCAGCGTTTCCGACAGGGTTTTGGCAGATACGCAGTATTTT.

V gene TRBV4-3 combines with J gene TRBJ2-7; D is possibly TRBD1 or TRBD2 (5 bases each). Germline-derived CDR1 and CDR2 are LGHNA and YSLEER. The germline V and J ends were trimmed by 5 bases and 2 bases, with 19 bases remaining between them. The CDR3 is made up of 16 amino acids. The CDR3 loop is CASSYLTPLGAYEQYF. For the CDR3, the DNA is TGCGCCAGCAGCTACCTGACCCCGTTGGGGGCCTACGAGCAGTACTTC.

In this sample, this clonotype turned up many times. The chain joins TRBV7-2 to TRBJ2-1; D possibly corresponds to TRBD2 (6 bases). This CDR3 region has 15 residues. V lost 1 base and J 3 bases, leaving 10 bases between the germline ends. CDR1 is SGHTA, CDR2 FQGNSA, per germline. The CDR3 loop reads CASSLGAGYYNEQFF. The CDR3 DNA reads TGTGCCAGCAGCTTAGGGGCGGGGTACTACAATGAGCAGTTCTTC.

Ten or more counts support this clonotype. The CDR3 coding sequence is TGCAGCGTTGTCGGACCCGGGTTCACTAACTATGGCTACACCTTC. The encoded protein is CSVVGPGFTNYGYTF. This chain uses TRBV29-1 with TRBJ1-2; unclear D gene. The length of the CDR3 is 15 residues. The germline V and J ends were trimmed by 4 bases and 0 bases, with 15 bases remaining between them. Germline CDR1 SQVTM, CDR2 ANQGSEA.

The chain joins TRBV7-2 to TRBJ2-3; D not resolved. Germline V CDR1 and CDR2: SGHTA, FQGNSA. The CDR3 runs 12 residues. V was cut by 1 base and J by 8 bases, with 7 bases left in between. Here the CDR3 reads CASSLDLGTQYF. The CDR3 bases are TGTGCCAGCAGCTTAGATCTAGGTACGCAGTATTTT. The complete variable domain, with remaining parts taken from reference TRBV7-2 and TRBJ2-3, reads GAGVSQSPSNKVTEKGKDVELRCDPISGHTALYWYRQSLGQGLEFLIYFQGNSAPDKSGLPSDRFSAERTGGSVSTLTIQRTQQEDSAVYLCASSLDLGTQYFGPGTRLTVL.

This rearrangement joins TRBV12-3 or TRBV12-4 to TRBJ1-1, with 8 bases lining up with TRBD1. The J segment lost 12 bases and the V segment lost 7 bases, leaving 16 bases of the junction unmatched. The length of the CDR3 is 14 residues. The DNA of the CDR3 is TGTGCCAGCAACCGCAGACGGACAGGGCAATTGACTTTCTTT. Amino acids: CASNRRRTGQLTFF.

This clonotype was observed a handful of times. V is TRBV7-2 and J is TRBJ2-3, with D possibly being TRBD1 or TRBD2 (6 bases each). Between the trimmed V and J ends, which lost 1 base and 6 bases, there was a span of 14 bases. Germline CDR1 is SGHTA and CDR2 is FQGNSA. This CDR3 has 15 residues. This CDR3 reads CASSLGRTGADTQYF. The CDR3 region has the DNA TGTGCCAGCAGCTTAGGGAGGACGGGGGCGGATACGCAGTATTTT. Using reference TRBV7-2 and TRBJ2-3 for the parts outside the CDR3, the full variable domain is GAGVSQSPSNKVTEKGKDVELRCDPISGHTALYWYRQSLGQGLEFLIYFQGNSAPDKSGLPSDRFSAERTGGSVSTLTIQRTQQEDSAVYLCASSLGRTGADTQYFGPGTRLTVL.

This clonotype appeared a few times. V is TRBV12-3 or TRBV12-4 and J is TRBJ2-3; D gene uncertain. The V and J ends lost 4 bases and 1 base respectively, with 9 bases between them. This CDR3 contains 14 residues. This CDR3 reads CASSYFGGTDTQYF. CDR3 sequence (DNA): TGTGCCAGCAGTTATTTTGGGGGCACAGATACGCAGTATTTT.

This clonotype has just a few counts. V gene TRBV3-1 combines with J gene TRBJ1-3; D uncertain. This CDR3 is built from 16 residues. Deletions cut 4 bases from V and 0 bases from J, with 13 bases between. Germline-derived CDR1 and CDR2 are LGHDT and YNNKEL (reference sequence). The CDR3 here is CASSPPGRASGNTIYF. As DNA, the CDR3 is TGTGCCAGCAGCCCCCCGGGGAGGGCCTCTGGAAACACCATATATTTT.